A single sample gave rise to the 14 T cell receptor beta chains below, sequenced in a study of blood T cells in healthy people across ages (dated by TCRdb to the mid-2010s). The library was prepared using 5' RACE. A second PCR of roughly 6 to 11 cycles was run with a J-beta primer mix and a sample-barcoded 5' primer. TCRdb cleaned the public reads at Q25 with fastp, built clones with MiXCR and kept in-frame beta chains. For every CDR3 protein sequence, its rows merge into one entry that carries the most common genes and DNA. This sample lists around 1,900,000 distinct CDR3 sequences; approximately 39% were detected once. The leading ten clones occupy 20% to 25% of the sample. Sequencing was performed on blood. All receptors derive from a human donor in good health.

This clonotype was seen a handful of times. The V gene is TRBV11-2, the J gene TRBJ2-7, with D perhaps matching TRBD2 (6 bases). Trimming pared 4 bases from V and 2 bases from J, leaving 18 bases between. This CDR3 has 16 amino acids. Germline CDR1 SGHAT, CDR2 FQNNGV. Here the CDR3 DNA reads TGTGCCAGCAGCTGGGATTCGCGGGGCCTAACCTACGAGCAGTACTTC. Translating it yields CASSWDSRGLTYEQYF.

The rearrangement uses TRBV20-1 and TRBJ2-7; D unresolved. The CDR3 covers 13 residues. Germline V gives CDR1 DFQATT, CDR2 SNEGSKA (reference sequence). V shed 6 bases and J shed 6 bases, with 18 bases lying between them. The CDR3 loop reads CSAPTQVWGEQYF. The DNA of the CDR3 is TGCAGTGCGCCGACCCAGGTTTGGGGCGAGCAGTACTTC.

J is TRBJ2-1 and V is TRBV6-5; 9 nucleotides align to TRBD2. CDR1 is MNHEY and CDR2 is SVGAGI in the germline V gene. With 2 bases clipped from V and 7 bases from J, the junction kept 6 bases outside the gene matches. CDR3 size: 15 residues. The CDR3 region has the DNA TGTGCCAGCAGTTACGGTAGCGGGGGTCATAATGAGCAGTTCTTC. Translated: CASSYGSGGHNEQFF.

This clonotype was counted a few times. The chain combines TRBV7-2 with TRBJ1-2; TRBD1 might be the D (5 bases). The CDR3 runs to 15 residues. Trimming pared 2 bases from V and 4 bases from J, leaving 14 bases between. From germline, CDR1 is SGHTA and CDR2 FQGNSA. CDR3 in DNA: TGTGCCAGCAGCTTACACCCGGGGGATAGCTATGGCTACACCTTC. Its translation is CASSLHPGDSYGYTF.

This chain connects TRBV29-1 to TRBJ1-2, with TRBD1 matching 8 bases. The CDR3 sequence is 11 residues long. The ends lost 6 bases at V and 7 bases at J; junction bases unmatched: 4. Looked up from germline, CDR1 is SQVTM and CDR2 is ANQGSEA. CDR3 residues: CSVRTGTGYTF. The CDR3 coding sequence is TGCAGCGTGCGGACAGGGACTGGCTACACCTTC.

This chain uses TRBV3-1 with TRBJ2-3, with 11 bases fitting TRBD2. CDR1 LGHDT and CDR2 YNNKEL come from the germline V gene (reference sequence). The CDR3 is 17 residues long. The V gene end was trimmed by 0 bases and the J gene end by 3 bases; junction bases not matched to a gene: 5. The CDR3 DNA reads as TGTGCCAGCAGCCAAGAATCACTAGCGGGGGTTACAGATACGCAGTATTTT. It translates to CASSQESLAGVTDTQYF.

A word on this clonotype: The junction shows a germline mismatch at one end, possibly a read error. The chain carries TRBV25-1 and TRBJ2-3; the D is unclear. This CDR3 is 15 amino acids long. CDR1 MGHDK and CDR2 SYGVNS come from the germline V gene. CDR3 DNA sequence: TGTGCCAGCAGTGGGCACAGCACCTTACCAGATGCGCAGTATTTT. It encodes CASSGHSTLPDAQYF.

The chain recombines TRBV20-1 with TRBJ1-5; D not resolved. The CDR3 sequence is 15 residues long. V shed 1 base and J shed 5 bases, with 15 bases lying between them. Germline V gene sequence: CDR1 DFQATT, CDR2 SNEGSKA (reference sequence). Here the CDR3 DNA reads TGCAGTGCTAGAGCTGGAATGGGGAACCATCAGCCCCAGCATTTT. Protein sequence: CSARAGMGNHQPQHF.

V is TRBV7-8 and J is TRBJ1-1; the match to TRBD1 covers 10 bases. This CDR3 comprises 17 residues. J lost 3 bases, V lost 2 bases, and 9 bases had no gene match. Germline-derived CDR1 and CDR2 are SGHVS and FQNEAQ. The CDR3 spells CASSLPGTGAWDTEAFF. The DNA of the CDR3 is TGTGCCAGCAGCTTACCTGGGACAGGGGCTTGGGACACTGAAGCTTTCTTT.

This clonotype was found a few times. V is TRBV29-1 and J is TRBJ2-5, with 7 bases lining up with TRBD2. The germline V gene encodes CDR1 SQVTM and CDR2 ANQGSEA. J gave up 3 bases and V 6 bases, and 13 bases lay outside the gene matches. The CDR3 is made up of 15 amino acids. CDR3: CSVLRTRVVEETQYF. The CDR3, as DNA: TGCAGCGTCCTCAGGACTAGGGTTGTCGAAGAGACCCAGTACTTC. Full variable domain (outside the CDR3, taken from reference TRBV29-1 and TRBJ2-5): SAVISQKPSRDICQRGTSLTIQCQVDSQVTMMFWYRQQPGQSLTLIATANQGSEATYESGFVIDKFPISRPNLTFSTLTVSNMSPEDSSIYLCSVLRTRVVEETQYFGPGTRLLVL.

Details on this clonotype: Being one base from a much bigger clone, this may be a read error. The V call is TRBV28, the J call TRBJ2-6, with TRBD2 matching over 7 bases. The CDR3 is made up of 16 amino acids. Germline CDR1 is MDHEN and CDR2 is SYDVKM. In DNA, the CDR3 is TGTGCCAGCATGGGAGGGGACTCCTCTGGGGCCAGCGTCCTGACTTTC. It encodes CASMGGDSSGASVLTF.

The chain combines TRBV3-1 with TRBJ2-7; D gene unclear. The germline V gene encodes CDR1 LGHDT and CDR2 YNNKEL (reference sequence). CDR3 length: 13 residues. Trimming took off 4 bases at V and 4 bases at J, with 11 bases between the two ends. DNA of the CDR3: TGTGCCAGCAGCCTTCAACTGGGATACGAGCAGTACTTC. Protein sequence: CASSLQLGYEQYF.

About this clonotype itself: The junction differs from germline at one of its ends, possibly a read error. J is TRBJ2-5 and V is TRBV4-2, with 14 bases aligning to TRBD2. The J call may be incorrect, as the DNA end agrees better with TRBJ2-7. Germline V gene sequence: CDR1 LGHNA, CDR2 YNFKEQ. CDR3 length equals 18 residues. The CDR3 sequence: CASSQDLGLAGVLYEQYF. As DNA, the CDR3 is TGTGCCAGTAGCCAAGATTTGGGACTAGCGGGGGTGTTGTACGAGCAGTACTTC.

The chain combines TRBV27 with TRBJ1-5; 10 positions match TRBD1. Germline trimming cut 5 bases from V and 6 bases from J; bases unmatched to any gene: 10. The V gene's germline CDR1 is MNHEY and CDR2 SMNVEV (reference sequence). The CDR3 is 16 amino acids. The CDR3 loop is CASSPNLDRGGQPQHF. The CDR3 DNA reads as TGTGCCAGCAGTCCGAACCTGGACAGGGGGGGTCAGCCCCAGCATTTT.